The 5 T cell receptor beta chains in this list originate from one sample, sequenced in a study of molecular identifiers for immune sequencing clone quantification. A single record per CDR3 protein comes from TCRdb applying MiXCR to the PCR reads. In the table there are roughly 630,000 distinct CDR3 sequences, 25% of which are singletons. Sequenced sample: naive CD8+ T cells from blood, with Jurkat cell RNA spiked in. The subset: FACS-sorted CD8+CD4-CCR7+CD45RA+ naive T cells. All receptors come from a human donor in good health. Some libraries in this study had Jurkat cell RNA spiked in.

To note about this clonotype: One junction end does not reproduce the germline sequence, and a read error may be involved. V gene TRBV3-1 combines with J gene TRBJ1-1; D perhaps matches TRBD1 (6 bases). The CDR3 totals 19 residues. Germline CDR1 is LGHDT and CDR2 is YNNKEL (reference sequence). CDR3: CASNQDPRAGARVNTEAFF. In DNA form, the CDR3 reads TGTGCCAGCAACCAAGATCCGAGGGCGGGGGCGAGGGTGAACACTGAAGCTTTCTTT. The complete variable domain, with remaining parts taken from reference TRBV3-1 and TRBJ1-1, reads DTAVSQTPKYLVTQMGNDKSIKCEQNLGHDTMYWYKQDSKKFLKIMFSYNNKELIINETVPNRFSPKSPDKAHLNLHINSLELGDSAVYFCASNQDPRAGARVNTEAFFGQGTRLTVV.

This clonotype was seen at least ten times. The chain couples TRBV7-6 to TRBJ2-3; D unresolved. The CDR3 is 14 residues long. Looked up from germline, CDR1 is SGHVS and CDR2 is FNYEAQ. Trimming removed 1 base from V and 2 bases from J, with 7 bases in between. The CDR3 reads CASSLETNTDTQYF. Written as DNA, the CDR3 is TGTGCCAGCAGCTTAGAGACAAACACAGATACGCAGTATTTT.

This clonotype was counted a few times. The chain links TRBV24-1 to TRBJ1-1, with D hard to call. This CDR3 is 13 amino acids long. V gave up 0 bases and J gave up 3 bases, with 4 bases separating them. Germline CDR1 reads KGHDR; CDR2 reads SFDVKD. The CDR3 nucleotides read TGTGCCACCAGTGATTTGGAGGACACTGAAGCTTTCTTT. Its protein is CATSDLEDTEAFF.

Regarding this clonotype: Just one base apart from a much larger clone, this may be a read error. CDR3 loop: CASSLFPVVSTEDTQYF. CDR3 coding DNA: TGTGCCAGCAGCTTGTTTCCAGTGGTTTCAACAGAGGATACGCAGTATTTT. This chain links TRBV5-6 with TRBJ2-3; D not resolved. The CDR3 covers 17 residues. CDR1 is SGHDT and CDR2 is YYEEEE in the germline V gene. The V end was cut by 1 base, the J end by 6 bases, with 21 bases between.

This clonotype was counted at least ten times. CDR3 loop: CASSQSDRGTGELFF. The CDR3 nucleotides are TGCGCCAGCAGTCAATCGGACAGGGGCACCGGGGAGCTGTTTTTT. The gene calls are TRBV23-1 and TRBJ2-2; 9 bases are a match to TRBD1. TRBV23-1 is designated an ORF whose function remains uncertain. The junction had 0 bases not matched to a gene; V was cut back by 0 bases and J by 4 bases. This CDR3 spans 15 amino acids.